The T cell receptor (beta chain) under discussion was sequenced for a study of neurological immune-mediated disorders. The method for making cDNA was 5'RACE, and it used 10-nucleotide random UMIs. Every sequencing run generated in excess of 180 million TCR-beta sequences. These sequences covered 15-18 subjects. TCRdb called the 5' RACE reads again in MiXCR, with one record for every CDR3 protein. The data contain tens of thousands of distinct CDR3 sequences, about 14% of them seen just once; the ten biggest clones take up roughly 3.5%. The sorted libraries were made from more than 900,000 CD4+ or CD8+ T cells. At least ten counts were recorded for this clonotype. The source of this sequence is a woman aged 55-69 years with HTLV-1-associated myelopathy (HAM/TSP). Sequencing was carried out using CD4+ T cells from blood.

For the CDR3, the DNA is TGTGCCAGCAGCTTGCCAGAAGGTTTAGCTTTCTTT. This translates into CASSLPEGLAFF. The chain combines TRBV5-6 with TRBJ1-1; D not certain. Germline V gene data show CDR1 as SGHDT and CDR2 as YYEEEE. Between the trimmed V and J ends, which lost 1 base and 10 bases, there was a span of 11 bases. There are 12 residues in the CDR3.